This T cell receptor beta chain was identified in a study of CD8 T cells in ankylosing spondylitis. TCRdb independently ran MiXCR on the 5' RACE reads; one entry per CDR3 protein. This table has about 360,000 distinct CDR3 sequences, approximately 20% appearing once. The sample consisted of blood, either unsorted or a sorted T cell fraction (not recorded which). The clonotype originates from a male donor with ankylosing spondylitis or in good health (not recorded which).

The CDR3 protein is CASSQRDAGFLGIRYEQYF. Here the CDR3 DNA reads TGTGCCAGCAGCCAAAGGGACGCGGGCTTCTTGGGGATCAGGTACGAGCAGTACTTC. The chain recombines TRBV4-2 with TRBJ2-7; tentatively, D is TRBD1 or TRBD2 (5 bases each). Germline values: CDR1 LGHNA, CDR2 YNFKEQ. Trimming stripped 2 bases from V and 4 bases from J, with 27 bases between. This CDR3 has 19 residues.